These 10 T cell receptor beta chains were sequenced from one sample in a study of response to subunit inactivated influenza vaccine. TCRdb redid the calling of the RT-PCR reads with MiXCR, one entry per CDR3 protein. The data contain around 470,000 distinct CDR3 sequences, around 7.7% of them singletons. The starting material was PBMCs from blood, obtained around 25 months after vaccination. Receptors originate from a man aged 50 to 69 who received an inactivated influenza vaccine.

This clonotype was seen only a few times. The J gene is TRBJ1-4, the V gene TRBV28; 12 bases are shared with TRBD1. This CDR3 comprises 19 residues. With 5 bases clipped from V and 7 bases from J, the junction kept 17 bases outside the gene matches. Germline V gene sequence: CDR1 MDHEN, CDR2 SYDVKM. CDR3 region: CASSGYGTGGAGSGEKLFF. The CDR3 nucleotides read TGTGCCAGCAGTGGTTATGGGACAGGGGGCGCTGGATCCGGTGAAAAACTGTTTTTT. Using reference TRBV28 and TRBJ1-4 for the parts outside the CDR3, the full variable domain is DVKVTQSSRYLVKRTGEKVFLECVQDMDHENMFWYRQDPGLGLRLIYFSYDVKMKEKGDIPEGYSVSREKKERFSLILESASTNQTSMYLCASSGYGTGGAGSGEKLFFGSGTQLSVL.

This clonotype has a count of ten or more. This chain links TRBV20-1 with TRBJ2-3, with a weak D call TRBD2 (6 bases). The CDR3 is made up of 16 amino acids. CDR1 is DFQATT, CDR2 SNEGSKA, per germline (reference sequence). The germline V and J ends were trimmed by 0 bases and 0 bases, with 13 bases remaining between them. CDR3: CSARDLYGGSTDTQYF. For the CDR3, the DNA is TGCAGTGCTAGAGATCTCTACGGGGGTAGCACAGATACGCAGTATTTT.

The chain has TRBV29-1 and TRBJ1-2, with D perhaps matching TRBD1 (6 bases). In germline, CDR1 is SQVTM, CDR2 ANQGSEA. V was shortened by 5 bases and J by 7 bases, with 14 bases between the two germline ends. The CDR3 contains 12 residues. For the CDR3, the DNA is TGCAGCGTTCCCTCCAGGGGATCTGGCTACACCTTC. This translates into CSVPSRGSGYTF.

This clonotype was seen repeatedly, ten times or more. V is TRBV20-1 and J is TRBJ2-2; D is undetermined. The CDR3 runs 15 residues. V lost 0 bases and J 0 bases, leaving 8 bases between the germline ends. The germline V gene has CDR1 DFQATT and CDR2 SNEGSKA (reference sequence). The CDR3 region has the DNA TGCAGTGCTAGAGATTCGCGGTCGAACACCGGGGAGCTGTTTTTT. Translating gives CSARDSRSNTGELFF.

This clonotype showed up many times. This chain links TRBV20-1 with TRBJ2-2, with TRBD2 as a possible D gene (6 bases). This CDR3 is 14 amino acids long. The germline V gene encodes CDR1 DFQATT and CDR2 SNEGSKA (reference sequence). V lost 4 bases to trimming and J lost 2 bases, with 11 bases between them. DNA for the CDR3: TGCAGTGCTAAGGAGGGGCAAAACACCGGGGAGCTGTTTTTT. This gives the protein CSAKEGQNTGELFF.

This clonotype was observed a handful of times. The chain couples TRBV11-2 to TRBJ2-3; a possible D gene is TRBD1 (6 bases). CDR3 length: 15 residues. Germline CDR1 SGHAT, CDR2 FQNNGV. The ends were cut back, 5 bases at V and 6 bases at J, with 18 bases in the middle. DNA for the CDR3: TGTGCCAGCAGCCAGAGGTTAGGGGGAAAGGATACGCAGTATTTT. Protein product: CASSQRLGGKDTQYF.

This clonotype occurred a few times. J is TRBJ2-7 and V is TRBV29-1; TRBD2 matches at 10 bases. The germline V gene has CDR1 SQVTM and CDR2 ANQGSEA. This CDR3 is built from 16 residues. V lost 4 bases and J lost 2; bases outside the gene matches: 11. The CDR3 loop reads CSVGLDELAGPYEQYF. CDR3 coding DNA: TGCAGCGTTGGGTTAGACGAACTAGCGGGGCCCTACGAGCAGTACTTC.

This clonotype was counted only a few times. The chain is built from TRBV15 and TRBJ2-5, with 7 nucleotides matching TRBD1. The CDR3 covers 17 residues. The germline V gene has CDR1 LNHNV and CDR2 YYDKDF (reference sequence). The trim removed 4 bases at V and 1 base at J, leaving 12 bases unmatched. The CDR3 DNA is TGTGCCACCAGCACCCTAAGGGACAGCAGACCCCAAGAGACCCAGTACTTC. This sequence encodes CATSTLRDSRPQETQYF.

This clonotype was seen a few times. V is TRBV5-5 and J is TRBJ1-1; tentatively, D is TRBD1 (5 bases). Trimming pared 2 bases from V and 8 bases from J, leaving 19 bases between. Germline loops: CDR1 SGHKS, CDR2 YYEKEE (reference sequence). The CDR3 runs 15 residues. DNA of the CDR3: TGTGCCAGCAGCTTAGGGGACCACTCGGTCCGAGAAGCTTTCTTT. It is translated as CASSLGDHSVREAFF.

This clonotype was seen many times. V and J are TRBV4-1 and TRBJ2-3; D possibly uses TRBD1 or TRBD2 (5 bases each). The V gene's germline CDR1 is MGHRA and CDR2 YSYEKL. V was pared by 4 bases and J by 8 bases, with 25 bases between. This CDR3 spans 17 amino acids. The CDR3 reads CASSRGASRVVISTQYF. The CDR3 bases are TGCGCCAGCAGCCGAGGGGCCTCCCGGGTTGTCATTAGTACGCAGTATTTT.